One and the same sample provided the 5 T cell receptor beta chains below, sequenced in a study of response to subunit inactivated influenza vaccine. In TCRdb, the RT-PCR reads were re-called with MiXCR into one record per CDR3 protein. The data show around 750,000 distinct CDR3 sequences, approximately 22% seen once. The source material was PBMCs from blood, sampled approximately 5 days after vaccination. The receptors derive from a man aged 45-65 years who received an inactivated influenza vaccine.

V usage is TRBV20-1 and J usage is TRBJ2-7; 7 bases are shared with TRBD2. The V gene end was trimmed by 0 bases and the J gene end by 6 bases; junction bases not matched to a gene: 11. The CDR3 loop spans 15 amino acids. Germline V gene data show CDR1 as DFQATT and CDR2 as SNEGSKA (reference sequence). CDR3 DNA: TGCAGTGCTAGAGATCACGGCGGGAGTTATGGCGAGCAGTACTTC. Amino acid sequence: CSARDHGGSYGEQYF.

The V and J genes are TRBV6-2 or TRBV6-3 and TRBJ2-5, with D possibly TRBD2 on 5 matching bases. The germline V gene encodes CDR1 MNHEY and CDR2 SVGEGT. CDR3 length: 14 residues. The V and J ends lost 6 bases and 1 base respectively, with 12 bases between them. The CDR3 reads CASRMPEGQETQYF. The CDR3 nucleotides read TGTGCCAGCAGGATGCCTGAGGGCCAAGAGACCCAGTACTTC.

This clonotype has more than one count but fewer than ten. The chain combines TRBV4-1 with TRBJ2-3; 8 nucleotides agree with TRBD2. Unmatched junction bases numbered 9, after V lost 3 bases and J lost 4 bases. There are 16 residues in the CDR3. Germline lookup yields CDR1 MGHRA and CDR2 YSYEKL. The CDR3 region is CASSQFVGLVADTQYF. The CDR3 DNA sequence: TGCGCCAGCAGCCAGTTTGTGGGACTAGTGGCAGATACGCAGTATTTT.

The CDR3: CASSRQVSYNEQFF. DNA for the CDR3: TGTGCCAGCAGCCGTCAAGTTTCCTACAATGAGCAGTTCTTC. The J gene is TRBJ2-1, the V gene TRBV11-2; D is uncertain. The V end was cut by 5 bases, the J end by 1 base, with 9 bases between. The CDR3 totals 14 residues. Germline V gene data show CDR1 as SGHAT and CDR2 as FQNNGV.

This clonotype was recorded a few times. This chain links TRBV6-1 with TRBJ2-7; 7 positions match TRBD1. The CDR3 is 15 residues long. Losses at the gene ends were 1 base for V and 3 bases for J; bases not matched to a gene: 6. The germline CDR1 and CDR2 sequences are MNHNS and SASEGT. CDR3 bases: TGTGCCAGCAGTGAAGATCAGGCAGGGGGCTACGAGCAGTACTTC. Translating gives CASSEDQAGGYEQYF.